The 32 T cell receptor beta chains given below trace back to one sample, sequenced in a study of patients and donors after allogeneic stem cell transplantation. TCRdb passed the RT-PCR reads through MiXCR, listing each CDR3 protein once. The data show 920,000 or so distinct CDR3 sequences, about a sixth seen once. Sequenced material: blood, either unsorted or a sorted T cell fraction (not recorded which). Receptor source: a human donor who was either an allogeneic HSCT recipient or a stem cell or donor lymphocyte infusion donor (not recorded which). It is not recorded whose cells these are; they may come from a transplant donor.

The rearrangement joins TRBV7-3 to TRBJ2-5; TRBD2 agrees at 11 bases. Trimming at V came to 5 bases and at J to 5 bases, leaving 7 bases not matched to a gene. This CDR3 region has 15 residues. Per the germline V gene, CDR1 is SGHTA and CDR2 is FQGTGA. CDR3 bases: TGTGCCAGCAGCCCAACTAGCGGGAGCTTTGAGACCCAGTACTTC. Translation gives CASSPTSGSFETQYF. Supplemented by reference TRBV7-3 and TRBJ2-5, the full variable domain reads GAGVSQTPSNKVTEKGKYVELRCDPISGHTALYWYRQSLGQGPEFLIYFQGTGAADDSGLPNDRFFAVRPEGSVSTLKIQRTERGDSAVYLCASSPTSGSFETQYFGPGTRLLVL.

Written as DNA, the CDR3 is TGTGCCATCACCAAGGGACAGGGGGTCAATTCACCCCTCCACTTT. As protein: CAITKGQGVNSPLHF. This chain connects TRBV10-3 to TRBJ1-6; TRBD1 matches 11 bases. V trimming: 7 bases; J trimming: 7 bases; junction bases outside the gene matches: 6. This CDR3 comprises 15 residues. Germline V lookup: CDR1 ENHRY, CDR2 SYGVKD.

This chain joins TRBV5-1 and TRBJ2-7; 12 bases align to TRBD1. CDR3 length: 16 amino acids. Per germline, CDR1 SGHRS and CDR2 YFSETQ. The J segment lost 5 bases and the V segment lost 1 base, leaving 7 bases of the junction unmatched. Here the CDR3 DNA reads TGCGCCAGCAGCTTGTTTGGGGACAGGGGGCTTGACGAGCAGTACTTC. It is translated as CASSLFGDRGLDEQYF.

The chain carries TRBV28 and TRBJ1-4, with a weak D call TRBD1 (5 bases). CDR3 length equals 13 residues. Deletions cut 8 bases from V and 4 bases from J, with 11 bases between. Looked up from germline, CDR1 is MDHEN and CDR2 is SYDVKM. CDR3 in amino acids: CASGGGINEKLFF. CDR3 coding DNA: TGTGCCAGCGGCGGGGGTATTAATGAAAAACTGTTTTTT.

This chain connects TRBV4-1 to TRBJ1-6, with D tentatively TRBD1 (5 bases). Per germline, CDR1 MGHRA and CDR2 YSYEKL. The CDR3 loop spans 15 amino acids. With 0 bases removed from V and 8 bases from J, the gap between germline ends came to 11 bases. DNA for the CDR3: TGCGCCAGCAGCCAAGACGGGGACCCGTATTCACCCCTCCACTTT. It yields the protein CASSQDGDPYSPLHF.

This clonotype was counted between two and nine times. This chain links TRBV27 with TRBJ2-1, with a possible D match to TRBD2 (6 bases). The V gene's germline CDR1 is MNHEY and CDR2 SMNVEV (reference sequence). The V end lost 5 bases, the J end lost 1 base, and 12 bases lay between the germline ends. The CDR3 is made up of 15 amino acids. CDR3 in DNA: TGTGCCAGCAGTAACGGGAGCCCTTCCTACAATGAGCAGTTCTTC. This translates into CASSNGSPSYNEQFF.

V gene TRBV6-1 combines with J gene TRBJ2-3, with 7 bases lining up with TRBD1. The CDR3 length is 15 residues. CDR1 MNHNS and CDR2 SASEGT come from the germline V gene. The ends lost 6 bases at V and 2 bases at J; junction bases unmatched: 8. The CDR3 coding sequence is TGTGCCAGCAGGTCCCGGGACAGCTTCACAGATACGCAGTATTTT. Translated, it gives CASRSRDSFTDTQYF.

This clonotype was seen only once. The J gene is TRBJ2-7, the V gene TRBV29-1, with TRBD2 identical over 7 bases. Germline-derived CDR1 and CDR2 are SQVTM and ANQGSEA. Germline trimming cut 7 bases from V and 3 bases from J; bases unmatched to any gene: 6. This CDR3 is 12 amino acids long. In DNA, the CDR3 is TGCAGCGCCATGGGGGGGGTCTACGAGCAGTACTTC. Its translation: CSAMGGVYEQYF.

This rearrangement joins TRBV10-3 to TRBJ2-5; 7 nucleotides align to TRBD2. The germline CDR1 and CDR2 sequences are ENHRY and SYGVKD. The CDR3 is 12 residues long. Losses at the gene ends were 6 bases for V and 5 bases for J; bases not matched to a gene: 3. The CDR3: CAIRASGETQYF. For the CDR3, the DNA is TGTGCCATCAGAGCTAGCGGCGAGACCCAGTACTTC.

V gene TRBV6-1 combines with J gene TRBJ2-7, with D tentatively TRBD1 (6 bases). There are 14 residues in the CDR3. Per germline, CDR1 MNHNS and CDR2 SASEGT. The ends were cut back, 6 bases at V and 2 bases at J, with 14 bases in the middle. The CDR3: CASSPRDITYEQYF. In DNA, the CDR3 is TGTGCCAGCAGCCCCAGGGACATAACCTACGAGCAGTACTTC.

The gene calls are TRBV6-5 and TRBJ2-3, with 10 bases aligning to TRBD2. The CDR3 spans 19 residues. V was clipped by 2 bases and J by 3 bases; unmatched bases: 14. Germline CDR1 reads MNHEY; CDR2 reads SVGAGI. This CDR3 reads CASSYPTSGVIVGTDTQYF. CDR3 in DNA: TGTGCCAGCAGTTACCCAACTAGCGGGGTTATCGTTGGGACAGATACGCAGTATTTT.

This clonotype was detected a few times. The CDR3 loop is CATGGKKGQGTEAFF. DNA of the CDR3: TGTGCCACAGGGGGGAAAAAGGGACAGGGAACTGAAGCTTTCTTT. V and J are TRBV2 and TRBJ1-1; 9 positions agree with TRBD1. The CDR3 sequence is 15 residues long. The germline V gene has CDR1 SNHLY and CDR2 FYNNEI. V dropped 10 bases and J dropped 5; count of bases not matched to a gene: 14.

This clonotype was seen a handful of times. The chain combines TRBV6-5 with TRBJ2-7; 8 positions match TRBD1. Germline CDR1 and CDR2: MNHEY and SVGAGI. V dropped 2 bases and J dropped 2; count of bases not matched to a gene: 5. This CDR3 region has 15 residues. The CDR3 region has the DNA TGTGCCAGCAGTTACCAAGGACAGGGACCCTACGAGCAGTACTTC. It translates to CASSYQGQGPYEQYF.

CDR3 residues: CASSSLLTGGYGYTF. CDR3 DNA sequence: TGCGCCAGCAGCTCCTTACTGACAGGGGGCTATGGCTACACCTTC. V usage is TRBV5-1 and J usage is TRBJ1-2; 9 bases line up with TRBD1. Germline loops: CDR1 SGHRS, CDR2 YFSETQ. The CDR3 covers 15 residues. V gave up 3 bases and J gave up 4 bases; unmatched junction bases: 7.

The chain recombines TRBV5-6 with TRBJ2-5, with 10 bases lining up with TRBD1. This CDR3 contains 16 residues. With 3 bases clipped from V and 4 bases from J, the junction kept 9 bases outside the gene matches. CDR1 is SGHDT, CDR2 YYEEEE, per germline. The CDR3 DNA reads as TGTGCCAGCAGCTATTACGACAGGGGGCCTGGAGAGACCCAGTACTTC. Amino acids: CASSYYDRGPGETQYF.

This clonotype was picked up a small number of times. The J gene is TRBJ2-7, the V gene TRBV12-3 or TRBV12-4; 7 positions match TRBD1. V shed 7 bases and J 2 bases; nucleotides not matched to a gene: 5. The CDR3 has 13 residues. The CDR3 nucleotides are TGTGCCAGCACCTCCACAGGGGCCTACGAGCAGTACTTC. Amino acid sequence: CASTSTGAYEQYF.

This clonotype was observed many times. The V and J genes are TRBV28 and TRBJ2-1; D possibly corresponds to TRBD1 (6 bases). This CDR3 has 12 amino acids. Trimming left V 5 bases short and J 7 bases short, with 9 bases between. Germline V gene sequence: CDR1 MDHEN, CDR2 SYDVKM. The chain's CDR3 is CASSTQGNEQFF. As DNA, the CDR3 is TGTGCCAGCAGTACTCAGGGGAATGAGCAGTTCTTC.

This sequence joins TRBV24-1 and TRBJ1-1; 10 bases fit TRBD1. The germline V gene has CDR1 KGHDR and CDR2 SFDVKD. After removal of 9 bases from V and 5 bases from J, the junction contained 5 bases not matched to a gene. The length of the CDR3 is 13 residues. DNA for the CDR3: TGTGCCACCGGGGGACAGGGGATGACTGAAGCTTTCTTT. Translation gives CATGGQGMTEAFF.

This clonotype was recorded once. The rearrangement joins TRBV10-3 to TRBJ1-2, with a weak D call TRBD1 (5 bases). Germline assignment: CDR1 ENHRY and CDR2 SYGVKD. The CDR3 is 14 amino acids. Trimming removed 4 bases from V and 1 base from J, with 10 bases in between. CDR3 loop: CAISAGGFNYGYTF. The CDR3 nucleotides are TGTGCCATCAGTGCCGGGGGGTTTAACTATGGCTACACCTTC.

This chain joins TRBV9 and TRBJ2-7; D not certain. CDR3 length: 14 residues. Between the trimmed V and J ends, which lost 4 bases and 3 bases, there was a span of 14 bases. From germline, CDR1 is SGDLS and CDR2 YYNGEE. This CDR3 is CASSPKVWVYEQYF. CDR3 DNA sequence: TGTGCCAGCAGCCCCAAGGTATGGGTCTACGAGCAGTACTTC. Complete variable domain (other parts from reference TRBV9 and TRBJ2-7): DSGVTQTPKHLITATGQRVTLRCSPRSGDLSVYWYQQSLDQGLQFLIQYYNGEERAKGNILERFSAQQFPDLHSELNLSSLELGDSALYFCASSPKVWVYEQYFGPGTRLTVT.

The chain has TRBV6-4 and TRBJ2-2, with 7 bases that match TRBD1. The ends lost 6 bases at V and 6 bases at J; junction bases unmatched: 7. The germline V gene has CDR1 MRHNA and CDR2 SNTAGT. The CDR3 is 14 residues long. CDR3 in DNA: TGTGCCAGCAGCGCTGACAGGGTGGCCGGGGAGCTGTTTTTT. Translating gives CASSADRVAGELFF.

A note on this clonotype: This CDR3 fails to terminate in the conserved phenylalanine or tryptophan, so it likely reflects a read error. The chain uses TRBV16 and TRBJ1-1; D not resolved. CDR3 length: 13 residues. Deletions cut 0 bases from V and 7 bases from J, with 9 bases between. Germline V gene lookup returns CDR1 KGHSY and CDR2 FQNENV. For the CDR3, the DNA is TGTGCCAGCAGCCAATCGGGCCACTTTGAAGCTTTCTTA. Protein product: CASSQSGHFEAFL.

This chain connects TRBV7-2 to TRBJ2-5; TRBD1 is a possible D gene (6 bases). The germline CDR1 and CDR2 sequences are SGHTA and FQGNSA. This CDR3 is 16 amino acids long. With 3 bases removed from V and 5 bases from J, the gap between germline ends came to 19 bases. CDR3 in DNA: TGTGCCAGCAGCTTCGGAGTATGGGGGCCCGGGGAGACCCAGTACTTC. As protein: CASSFGVWGPGETQYF.

This clonotype was found a few times. The chain carries TRBV11-2 and TRBJ2-2; no firm D call. The V and J ends lost 1 base and 7 bases respectively, with 16 bases between them. CDR1 SGHAT and CDR2 FQNNGV come from the germline V gene. The CDR3 runs 16 residues. The CDR3 is CASSLVLVGSSGELFF. For the CDR3, the DNA is TGTGCCAGCAGCTTAGTTTTGGTAGGCTCGAGCGGGGAGCTGTTTTTT.

The rearrangement uses TRBV7-8 and TRBJ2-5; D gene ambiguous. The CDR3 totals 15 residues. V gave up 5 bases and J gave up 1 base, with 14 bases separating them. CDR1 is SGHVS and CDR2 is FQNEAQ in the germline V gene. CDR3 nucleotides: TGTGCCAGCAGCCGTCGGACGGGCCCCCAAGAGACCCAGTACTTC. Its protein is CASSRRTGPQETQYF.

The chain links TRBV5-1 to TRBJ2-3; maybe TRBD2 (5 bases). Looked up from germline, CDR1 is SGHRS and CDR2 is YFSETQ. The CDR3 is made up of 16 amino acids. Trimming cost V 0 bases and J 14 bases, with 25 bases left between them. CDR3 protein: CASSLEAGSAVSALYF. For the CDR3, the DNA is TGCGCCAGCAGCTTGGAGGCAGGTTCAGCGGTTTCGGCCCTGTATTTT.

This clonotype was picked up a small number of times. V usage is TRBV14 and J usage is TRBJ2-7; D is unclear. This CDR3 is 17 amino acids long. The V end lost 1 base, the J end lost 4 bases, and 20 bases lay between the germline ends. CDR1 SGHDN and CDR2 FVKESK come from the germline V gene. CDR3 amino acids: CASSQVFAGSVEYEQYF. CDR3 in DNA: TGTGCCAGCAGCCAAGTTTTTGCAGGATCGGTCGAGTACGAGCAGTACTTC.

The V call is TRBV7-9, the J call TRBJ1-2; 9 nucleotides align to TRBD1. Trimming cost V 3 bases and J 6 bases; bases outside gene matches: 5. Germline V gene sequence: CDR1 SEHNR, CDR2 FQNEAQ (reference sequence). This CDR3 has 14 residues. CDR3 protein: CASSFFGQGNGYTF. DNA for the CDR3: TGTGCCAGCAGCTTTTTCGGACAGGGGAATGGCTACACCTTC.

This clonotype has only a few counts. The chain uses TRBV7-2 and TRBJ2-3; D unresolved. The germline V and J ends were trimmed by 4 bases and 2 bases, with 16 bases remaining between them. Germline V gene data show CDR1 as SGHTA and CDR2 as FQGNSA. The CDR3 is made up of 16 amino acids. CDR3 in DNA: TGTGCCAGCAGCTCAGAGACTCCCATCTTCACAGATACGCAGTATTTT. As protein: CASSSETPIFTDTQYF.

V is TRBV11-3 and J is TRBJ2-3; 7 bases are a match to TRBD1. V lost 5 bases and J lost 3; bases outside the gene matches: 8. The germline V gene has CDR1 SGHNT and CDR2 YENEEA. The CDR3 is made up of 15 amino acids. CDR3 sequence reads: CASSPRQTGTDTQYF. The CDR3 nucleotides are TGTGCCAGCAGCCCCCGACAGACAGGGACAGATACGCAGTATTTT.

This clonotype was recorded a few times. The rearrangement links TRBV12-3 or TRBV12-4 to TRBJ2-3, with D hard to call. CDR3 length equals 14 residues. Trimming took 3 bases from V and 2 from J, leaving 9 bases between them. The DNA for the CDR3 is TGTGCCAGCAGTTTGGGCGAAGTCACAGATACGCAGTATTTT. Protein sequence: CASSLGEVTDTQYF.

J is TRBJ2-7 and V is TRBV20-1, with D perhaps TRBD1 or TRBD2 (5 bases each). Germline V gene sequence: CDR1 DFQATT, CDR2 SNEGSKA (reference sequence). Trimming cost V 1 base and J 2 bases, with 15 bases left between them. This CDR3 contains 15 residues. DNA for the CDR3: TGCAGTGCTAGAGGGGACCCCGAACACACCTACGAGCAGTACTTC. This encodes CSARGDPEHTYEQYF.